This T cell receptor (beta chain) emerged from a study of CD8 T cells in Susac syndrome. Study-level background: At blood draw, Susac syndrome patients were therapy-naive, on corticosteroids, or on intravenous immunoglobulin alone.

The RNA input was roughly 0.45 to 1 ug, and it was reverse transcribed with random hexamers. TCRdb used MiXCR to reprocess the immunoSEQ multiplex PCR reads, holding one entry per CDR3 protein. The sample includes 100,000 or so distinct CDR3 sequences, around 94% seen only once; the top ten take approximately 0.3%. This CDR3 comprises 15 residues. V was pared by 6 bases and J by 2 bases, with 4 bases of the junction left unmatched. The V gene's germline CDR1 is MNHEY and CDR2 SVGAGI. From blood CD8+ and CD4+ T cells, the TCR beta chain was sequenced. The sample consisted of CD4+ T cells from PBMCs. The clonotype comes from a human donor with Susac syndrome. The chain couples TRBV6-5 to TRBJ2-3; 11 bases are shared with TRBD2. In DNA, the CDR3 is TGTGCCAGCAGCCTGGGACTAGCGGACACAGATACGCAGTATTTT. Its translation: CASSLGLADTDTQYF.